Listed here are 25 T cell receptor beta chains from one sample, sequenced in a study of blood T cell repertoires in COVID-19. This table comes from immunoSEQ multiplex PCR, and its TCRdb copy is limited to in-frame clones, with some not included. The sample consists of 150,000 to 200,000 clones, 80% to 90% of them appearing once. Specimen: peripheral blood. All receptors derive from a man in his forties or fifties with active or convalescent COVID-19.

The chain employs TRBV11-2 and TRBJ2-2; 8 bases match TRBD1. The CDR3 is 16 amino acids. J gave up 1 base and V 3 bases, and 4 bases lay outside the gene matches. Looked up from germline, CDR1 is SGHAT and CDR2 is FQNNGV. The CDR3 sequence is CASSFDRGENTGELFF. DNA for the CDR3: TGTGCCAGCAGCTTCGACAGGGGCGAGAACACCGGGGAGCTGTTTTTT.

The CDR3, as DNA: TGTGCCAGCAGCTCCGGGAGCGGTTACACAGATACGCAGTATTTT. Protein: CASSSGSGYTDTQYF. The chain uses TRBV11-1 and TRBJ2-3; maybe TRBD2 (6 bases). The CDR3 is 15 amino acids. The germline V and J ends were trimmed by 4 bases and 2 bases, with 13 bases remaining between them. CDR1 and CDR2 from the germline V gene are SGHAT and FQDESV (reference sequence).

V is TRBV7-3 and J is TRBJ2-1; 10 bases map to TRBD2. V lost 5 bases and J lost 5; bases outside the gene matches: 12. CDR1 and CDR2 (germline): SGHTA, FQGTGA. The CDR3 runs to 17 residues. In DNA form, the CDR3 reads TGTGCCAGCAGCACCGGGACTAGCGAAAAGGTACACAATGAGCAGTTCTTC. This gives the protein CASSTGTSEKVHNEQFF. The full variable domain, with the rest looked up from reference TRBV7-3 and TRBJ2-1, is GAGVSQTPSNKVTEKGKYVELRCDPISGHTALYWYRQSLGQGPEFLIYFQGTGAADDSGLPNDRFFAVRPEGSVSTLKIQRTERGDSAVYLCASSTGTSEKVHNEQFFGPGTRLTVL.

In regard to this clone: Other DNA sequences in the sample encode the same CDR3. This chain links TRBV4-1 with TRBJ1-4; TRBD1 matches 9 bases. The CDR3 extends over 15 amino acids. Looked up from germline, CDR1 is MGHRA and CDR2 is YSYEKL. V trimming: 2 bases; J trimming: 5 bases; junction bases outside the gene matches: 3. The CDR3 sequence is CASSQRDRANEKLFF. The CDR3 bases are TGCGCCAGCAGCCAACGGGACAGGGCGAATGAAAAACTGTTTTTT.

This chain links TRBV11-2 with TRBJ1-3; 9 positions agree with TRBD1. J gave up 8 bases and V 3 bases, and 11 bases lay outside the gene matches. The CDR3 extends over 16 amino acids. Germline CDR1 reads SGHAT; CDR2 reads FQNNGV. The CDR3 loop reads CASSLDPGTGLDTIYF. Written as DNA, the CDR3 is TGTGCCAGCAGCTTGGACCCCGGGACAGGGCTTGACACCATATATTTT.

The table lists this clone with a count of one. The rearrangement uses TRBV5-1 and TRBJ1-4; perhaps TRBD1 as D (6 bases). Germline V gene sequence: CDR1 SGHRS, CDR2 YFSETQ. This CDR3 region has 15 residues. V was clipped by 4 bases and J by 0 bases, with 10 bases between them. CDR3 DNA sequence: TGCGCCAGCAGCACGGACAGTGCAACTAATGAAAAACTGTTTTTT. This sequence encodes CASSTDSATNEKLFF.

The chain is built from TRBV6-2 or TRBV6-3 and TRBJ1-5; weak D call: TRBD1 (6 bases). Germline CDR1 MNHEY, CDR2 SVGEGT. Trimming shortened V by 2 bases and J by 10 bases, and 9 bases separated the two germline ends. The CDR3 is 12 residues long. Written as DNA, the CDR3 is TGTGCCAGCAGTTACCTGGACAGACCCCAGCATTTT. Translated: CASSYLDRPQHF.

The J gene is TRBJ2-5, the V gene TRBV2, with D hard to call. V lost 0 bases to trimming and J lost 4 bases, with 9 bases between them. Germline V CDR1 and CDR2: SNHLY, FYNNEI. The length of the CDR3 is 14 residues. CDR3 amino acids: CASSEAYSPETQYF. The CDR3 DNA is TGTGCCAGCAGTGAAGCGTACTCCCCAGAGACCCAGTACTTC.

The chain is built from TRBV19 and TRBJ2-2, with a weak D call TRBD1 (6 bases). Trimming pared 8 bases from V and 1 base from J, leaving 17 bases between. Germline V CDR1 and CDR2: LNHDA, SQIVND (reference sequence). This CDR3 is 16 amino acids long. The CDR3 DNA follows: TGTGCCAGTGCGCTCCGGGCAGGGGTGAACACCGGGGAGCTGTTTTTT. It translates to CASALRAGVNTGELFF.

The chain joins TRBV5-1 to TRBJ2-2, with 8 bases fitting TRBD2. The V segment lost 1 base and the J segment 1 base; nucleotides outside the gene matches: 3. Per germline, CDR1 SGHRS and CDR2 YFSETQ. CDR3 length: 16 residues. The CDR3 region is CASSLILAGNTGELFF. The CDR3 coding sequence is TGCGCCAGCAGCTTGATTCTAGCGGGGAACACCGGGGAGCTGTTTTTT.

There are a few counts of this clone. The rearrangement uses TRBV11-2 and TRBJ2-5; TRBD2 agrees at 8 bases. Trimming at V came to 1 base and at J to 2 bases, leaving 6 bases not matched to a gene. The length of the CDR3 is 16 residues. The germline V gene encodes CDR1 SGHAT and CDR2 FQNNGV. CDR3 DNA: TGTGCCAGCAGCTTAGCCCAGCCTAGCGGGCAAGAGACCCAGTACTTC. Protein sequence: CASSLAQPSGQETQYF.

The gene calls are TRBV19 and TRBJ1-1; tentative D call: TRBD1 (5 bases). Germline loops: CDR1 LNHDA, CDR2 SQIVND (reference sequence). V was clipped by 7 bases and J by 2 bases, with 11 bases between them. The CDR3 runs 13 residues. The CDR3, as DNA: TGTGCCAGTACCCTCGGACATAACACTGAAGCTTTCTTT. Translation: CASTLGHNTEAFF.

The chain recombines TRBV4-1 with TRBJ2-1, with 12 positions matching TRBD2. Unmatched junction bases numbered 3, after V lost 2 bases and J lost 4 bases. Germline V gene sequence: CDR1 MGHRA, CDR2 YSYEKL. The CDR3 is made up of 16 amino acids. The CDR3 sequence: CASSQTTSGGYNEQFF. Here the CDR3 DNA reads TGCGCCAGCAGCCAAACGACTAGCGGGGGATACAATGAGCAGTTCTTC.

This clone was seen only a few times. This chain connects TRBV10-3 to TRBJ1-2; 9 bases map to TRBD1. The CDR3 covers 15 residues. CDR1 is ENHRY and CDR2 is SYGVKD in the germline V gene. V gave up 8 bases and J gave up 2 bases; unmatched junction bases: 9. For the CDR3, the DNA is TGTGCCATCCATGAGGGCGGACAGGGGAACTATGGCTACACCTTC. It is translated as CAIHEGGQGNYGYTF.

The chain recombines TRBV7-3 with TRBJ2-1; 8 bases agree with TRBD2. Trimming cost V 9 bases and J 7 bases; bases outside gene matches: 5. Germline V gives CDR1 SGHTA, CDR2 FQGTGA. The CDR3 contains 12 residues. CDR3 region: CASASGSNEQFF. CDR3 coding DNA: TGTGCCAGTGCAAGCGGGAGTAATGAGCAGTTCTTC.

To note about this clone: At the DNA level, this CDR3 is encoded by other sequences in the same sample as well. CDR3 bases: TGTGCCAGCAGTTTAGGACAGCTTAACTATGGCTACACCTTC. As protein: CASSLGQLNYGYTF. The chain recombines TRBV28 with TRBJ1-2; possible D gene TRBD1, 6 bases. Germline lookup yields CDR1 MDHEN and CDR2 SYDVKM. The germline V and J ends were trimmed by 2 bases and 1 base, with 8 bases remaining between them. This CDR3 is 14 amino acids long.

This chain links TRBV9 with TRBJ1-1; TRBD1 might be the D (6 bases). The CDR3 spans 15 residues. V dropped 4 bases and J dropped 5 bases, with 18 bases sitting between them. Germline loops: CDR1 SGDLS, CDR2 YYNGEE. CDR3 protein: CASSLTGNVETEAFF. The DNA of the CDR3 is TGTGCCAGCAGCTTAACAGGGAATGTGGAGACTGAAGCTTTCTTT.

The chain employs TRBV4-3 and TRBJ1-2; 7 bases agree with TRBD1. From germline, CDR1 is LGHNA and CDR2 YSLEER. Trimming at V came to 0 bases and at J to 3 bases, leaving 4 bases not matched to a gene. The CDR3 has 15 residues. The CDR3 here is CASSQETGVDYGYTF. The CDR3 nucleotides read TGCGCCAGCAGCCAAGAAACAGGGGTCGACTATGGCTACACCTTC.

V is TRBV7-9 and J is TRBJ2-3; a possible D gene is TRBD1 (5 bases). The V end lost 1 base, the J end lost 3 bases, and 8 bases lay between the germline ends. The CDR3 extends over 14 amino acids. Germline V gene sequence: CDR1 SEHNR, CDR2 FQNEAQ (reference sequence). The CDR3 nucleotides read TGTGCCAGCAGCTTAGGCAGGGCGACAGATACGCAGTATTTT. Translated: CASSLGRATDTQYF.

The genes are TRBV7-7 and TRBJ2-1; perhaps TRBD1 as D (6 bases). Germline V lookup: CDR1 SSHAT, CDR2 FNYEAQ (reference sequence). The CDR3 extends over 15 amino acids. V lost 0 bases and J lost 4, with 10 bases in between. This CDR3 is CASSLAQGKYNEQFF. CDR3 bases: TGTGCCAGCAGCTTAGCGCAGGGGAAGTACAATGAGCAGTTCTTC.

The chain employs TRBV28 and TRBJ1-6; 8 bases line up with TRBD1. Germline V gives CDR1 MDHEN, CDR2 SYDVKM. The CDR3 runs to 16 residues. V was clipped by 4 bases and J by 0 bases; unmatched bases: 2. The CDR3 loop reads CASSSTGGSYNSPLHF. In DNA, the CDR3 is TGTGCCAGCAGTTCAACAGGGGGCTCCTATAATTCACCCCTCCACTTT. Full variable domain (outside the CDR3, taken from reference TRBV28 and TRBJ1-6): DVKVTQSSRYLVKRTGEKVFLECVQDMDHENMFWYRQDPGLGLRLIYFSYDVKMKEKGDIPEGYSVSREKKERFSLILESASTNQTSMYLCASSSTGGSYNSPLHFGNGTRLTVT.

The V gene is TRBV12-3 or TRBV12-4, the J gene TRBJ1-1; no reliable D call. V was trimmed by 3 bases and J by 6 bases, leaving 11 bases between them. This CDR3 region has 13 residues. The CDR3 here is CASSFAAVAEAFF. Here the CDR3 DNA reads TGTGCCAGCAGTTTCGCGGCGGTAGCTGAAGCTTTCTTT.

This sequence joins TRBV4-1 and TRBJ1-3; D is undetermined. This CDR3 is built from 16 residues. CDR1 and CDR2 from the germline V gene are MGHRA and YSYEKL. With 0 bases removed from V and 3 bases from J, the gap between germline ends came to 12 bases. In DNA, the CDR3 is TGCGCCAGCAGCCAAGATGGCTCGGGATATGGAAACACCATATATTTT. Protein product: CASSQDGSGYGNTIYF.

The gene calls are TRBV28 and TRBJ1-4; tentatively, D is TRBD1 (5 bases). The germline V gene encodes CDR1 MDHEN and CDR2 SYDVKM. Trimming removed 6 bases at V and 8 bases at J, with 10 bases between. CDR3 length equals 12 residues. This chain's CDR3 is CASRPGGEKLFF. The CDR3 DNA is TGTGCCAGCAGGCCGGGGGGGGAAAAACTGTTTTTT.

The chain is built from TRBV9 and TRBJ2-1, with 11 bases matching TRBD1. J gave up 3 bases and V 0 bases, and 11 bases lay outside the gene matches. This CDR3 comprises 19 residues. CDR1 is SGDLS and CDR2 is YYNGEE in the germline V gene. CDR3 sequence (DNA): TGTGCCAGCAGCGTAGTTGGGACAGGGGGATTCCAGGTCTACAATGAGCAGTTCTTC. It specifies CASSVVGTGGFQVYNEQFF.